Below are 11 T cell receptor beta chains sequenced from a single sample in a study of T cells expressing NK-cell markers. Reprocessing the 5' RACE reads, TCRdb reports a single entry for every CDR3 protein and omits DNA. The repertoire shows 150,000 to 160,000 distinct CDR3 sequences; the top ten hold 37%. The sample consisted of blood T cells: a sorted CD56 or NKG2C T cell subset, CD4+ or CD8+ T cells, or bulk PBMC T cells (not recorded which). The receptors here all came from a woman between 45 and 65 years old in good health.

The chain carries TRBV5-1 and TRBJ2-1. The CDR3 sequence is 13 residues long. CDR1 and CDR2 from the germline V gene are SGHRS and YFSETQ. CDR3 region: CASSFGTYNEQFF. Full variable domain (outside the CDR3, taken from reference TRBV5-1 and TRBJ2-1): KAGVTQTPRYLIKTRGQQVTLSCSPISGHRSVSWYQQTPGQGLQFLFEYFSETQRNKGNFPGRFSGRQFSNSRSEMNVSTLELGDSALYLCASSFGTYNEQFFGPGTRLTVL.

This rearrangement joins TRBV6-2 or TRBV6-3 to TRBJ2-1; there is no DNA to check the TCRdb D call of TRBD2. From germline, CDR1 is MNHEY and CDR2 SVGEGT. This CDR3 is 16 amino acids long. The CDR3 reads CASSYARRATYNEQFF.

The chain carries TRBV7-9 and TRBJ2-5. The CDR3 totals 13 residues. The germline gives CDR1 SEHNR, CDR2 FQNEAQ (reference sequence). This CDR3 reads CASSLGVGETQYF.

The rearrangement links TRBV28 to TRBJ2-1; TCRdb outputs TRBD2, but without DNA this stays unchecked. The germline V gene encodes CDR1 MDHEN and CDR2 SYDVKM. The CDR3 extends over 13 amino acids. The CDR3 region is CASSRGLAREQFF.

This chain links TRBV7-9 with TRBJ2-3; lacking DNA, the TRBD2 call made by TCRdb goes unchecked. The CDR3 extends over 14 amino acids. In germline, CDR1 is SEHNR, CDR2 FQNEAQ (reference sequence). This CDR3 reads CASSPGAGEDTQYF.

The chain uses TRBV20-1 and TRBJ2-3. Germline V gives CDR1 DFQATT, CDR2 SNEGSKA (reference sequence). CDR3 length: 15 residues. This CDR3 is CSARDIFGRTDTQYF.

V usage is TRBV3-1 and J usage is TRBJ1-4; TCRdb calls TRBD1, which cannot be checked without DNA. The CDR3 runs 16 residues. CDR1 is LGHDT and CDR2 is YNNKEL in the germline V gene (reference sequence). CDR3 sequence reads: CASSQDGPGTNEKLFF. Filled out from reference TRBV3-1 and TRBJ1-4, the complete variable domain reads DTAVSQTPKYLVTQMGNDKSIKCEQNLGHDTMYWYKQDSKKFLKIMFSYNNKELIINETVPNRFSPKSPDKAHLNLHINSLELGDSAVYFCASSQDGPGTNEKLFFGSGTQLSVL.

V is TRBV11-3 and J is TRBJ2-3; the D gene TCRdb calls, TRBD1, cannot be checked with no DNA. The CDR3 covers 17 residues. CDR1 and CDR2 from the germline V gene are SGHNT and YENEEA. The CDR3 loop reads CASSPPGTGASGDTQYF. Full variable domain (remainder filled in from reference TRBV11-3 and TRBJ2-3): EAGVVQSPRYKIIEKKQPVAFWCNPISGHNTLYWYLQNLGQGPELLIRYENEEAVDDSQLPKDRFSAERLKGVDSTLKIQPAELGDSAVYLCASSPPGTGASGDTQYFGPGTRLTVL.

The genes are TRBV27 and TRBJ2-7. Germline-derived CDR1 and CDR2 are MNHEY and SMNVEV (reference sequence). This CDR3 has 11 residues. CDR3 loop: CASSSRGEQYF.

The chain has TRBV4-1 and TRBJ1-3; absent DNA, TCRdb's TRBD1 call cannot be checked. The CDR3 is 16 residues long. Germline V gene lookup returns CDR1 MGHRA and CDR2 YSYEKL. The CDR3 is CASSQATGVIGNTIYF.

This sequence joins TRBV3-1 and TRBJ2-1. CDR1 and CDR2 (germline): LGHDT, YNNKEL (reference sequence). This CDR3 contains 16 residues. The chain's CDR3 is CASSSRAGASPNEQFF.